This T cell receptor beta chain was found in a study of T cells in Graves' hyperthyroidism and ophthalmopathy. Study background: The initial diagnosis was the point when peripheral blood was collected, ahead of any treatment.

Amplification of TCR beta CDR3 regions used RNA as the template. With the HTBI primer set, the TCR CDR3 went through a first round of RT-PCR. TCRdb redid the calling of the multiplex PCR reads with MiXCR, one entry per CDR3 protein. This table holds approximately 410,000 distinct CDR3 sequences, about an eighth found once. This CDR3 spans 14 amino acids. Between the trimmed V and J ends, which lost 6 bases and 0 bases, there was a span of 9 bases. In germline, CDR1 is MNHNS, CDR2 SASEGT. Whole-study results and caveats: Ophthalmopathy got predicted by the model a median 6.5 months before its onset.

Uncontrolled infection, other autoimmune disease, pregnancy or lactation excluded patients. This clonotype was detected only a few times. Its antigen is unknown. The TCR sequence derives from a woman younger than 30 with Graves' hyperthyroidism. The chain recombines TRBV6-1 with TRBJ1-5; D ambiguous. Sequences were obtained from blood. CDR3 DNA: TGTGCCAGCAGCCCCTCCATTAGCAATCAGCCCCAGCATTTT. Its translation is CASSPSISNQPQHF.